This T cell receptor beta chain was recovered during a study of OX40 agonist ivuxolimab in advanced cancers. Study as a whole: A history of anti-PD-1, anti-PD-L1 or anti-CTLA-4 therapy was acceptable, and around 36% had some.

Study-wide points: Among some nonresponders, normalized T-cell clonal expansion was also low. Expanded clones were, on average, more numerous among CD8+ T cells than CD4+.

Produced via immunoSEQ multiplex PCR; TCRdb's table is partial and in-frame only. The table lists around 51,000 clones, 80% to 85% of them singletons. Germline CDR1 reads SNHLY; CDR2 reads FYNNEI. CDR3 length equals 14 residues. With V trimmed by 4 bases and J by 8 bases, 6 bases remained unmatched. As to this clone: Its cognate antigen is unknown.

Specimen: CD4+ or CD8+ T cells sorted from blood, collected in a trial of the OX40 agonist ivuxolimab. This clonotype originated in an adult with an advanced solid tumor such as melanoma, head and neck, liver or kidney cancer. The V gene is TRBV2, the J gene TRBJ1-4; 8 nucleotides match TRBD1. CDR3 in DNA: TGTGCCAGCAGTGGGACAGGGCAAGGGGAAAAACTGTTTTTT. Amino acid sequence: CASSGTGQGEKLFF.